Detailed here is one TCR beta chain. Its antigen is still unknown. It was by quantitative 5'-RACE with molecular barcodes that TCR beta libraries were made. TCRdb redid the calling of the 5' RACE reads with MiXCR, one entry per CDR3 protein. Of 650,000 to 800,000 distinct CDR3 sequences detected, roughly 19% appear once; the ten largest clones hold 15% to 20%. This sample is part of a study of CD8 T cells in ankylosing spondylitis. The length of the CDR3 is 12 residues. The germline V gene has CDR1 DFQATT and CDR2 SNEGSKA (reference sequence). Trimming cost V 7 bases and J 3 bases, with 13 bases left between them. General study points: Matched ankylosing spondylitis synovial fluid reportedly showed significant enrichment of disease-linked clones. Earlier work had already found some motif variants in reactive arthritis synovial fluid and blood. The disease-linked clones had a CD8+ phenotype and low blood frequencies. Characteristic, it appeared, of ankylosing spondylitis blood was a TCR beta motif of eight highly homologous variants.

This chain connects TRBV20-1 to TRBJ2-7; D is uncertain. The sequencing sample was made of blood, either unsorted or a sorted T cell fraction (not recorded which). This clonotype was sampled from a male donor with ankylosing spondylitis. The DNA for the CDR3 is TGCAGTGTCAATTCAGGAGTCTACGAGCAGTACTTC. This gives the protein CSVNSGVYEQYF.